This is a list of T cell receptor beta chains from one sample in a study of blood T cell repertoires in COVID-19. The data were produced by immunoSEQ multiplex PCR, yet TCRdb's version contains in-frame clones alone and is incomplete. In the table there are around 71,000 clones, 65% to 90% of which are singletons. Sequenced sample: peripheral blood. These receptors were collected from a man aged 30 to 39 with COVID-19, enrolled during active disease. The conserved cysteine and the conserved F or W are not part of the CDR3 here. Some rows mark clone size as missing; the rest say once, few, many or name a class of expanded clone.

v_gene,abundance,len,j_gene,CDR3aa
TRBV24-1,once,11,TRBJ2-3,ATSDYSWDTQY
TRBV27,-,11,TRBJ2-7,ASGGTGVNEQY
TRBV11-3,-,15,TRBJ2-5,ASSPGAGASGRETQY
TRBV2,-,10,TRBJ2-7,ASSTGTYEQY
TRBV19,-,12,TRBJ1-3,ASSIMGAGNTIY
TRBV6-4,few,13,TRBJ2-1,ASSDSGGVYNEQF
TRBV12-3/TRBV12-4,once,11,TRBJ1-1,ASSYRVSAEAF
TRBV9,-,12,TRBJ2-3,ASSGEISTDTQY
TRBV7-2,-,14,TRBJ1-6,ASSLAKTGGYSPLH
TRBV2,-,13,TRBJ2-5,ASSRTSGRGETQY
TRBV25-1,-,12,TRBJ1-3,ASSISGSGNTIY
TRBV10-2,-,11,TRBJ1-1,ASSQNRGTEAF
TRBV7-8,once,15,TRBJ1-2,ASSQYQNGQGAYGYT
TRBV9,-,11,TRBJ2-1,ASSVARGNEQF
TRBV10-3,-,10,TRBJ2-5,AISVDRGTQY
TRBV5-6,-,11,TRBJ1-1,ASSSQMNTEAF